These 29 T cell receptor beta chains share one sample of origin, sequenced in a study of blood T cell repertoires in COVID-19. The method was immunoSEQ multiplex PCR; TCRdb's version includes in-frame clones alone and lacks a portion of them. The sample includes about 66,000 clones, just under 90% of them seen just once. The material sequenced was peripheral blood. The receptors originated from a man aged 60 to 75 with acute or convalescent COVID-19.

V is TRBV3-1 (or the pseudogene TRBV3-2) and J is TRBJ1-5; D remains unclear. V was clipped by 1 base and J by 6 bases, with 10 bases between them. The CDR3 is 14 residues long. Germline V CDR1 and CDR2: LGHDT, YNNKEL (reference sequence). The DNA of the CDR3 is TGTGCCAGCAGCCAAGGGAGGGTTGCTCAGCCCCAGCATTTT. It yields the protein CASSQGRVAQPQHF.

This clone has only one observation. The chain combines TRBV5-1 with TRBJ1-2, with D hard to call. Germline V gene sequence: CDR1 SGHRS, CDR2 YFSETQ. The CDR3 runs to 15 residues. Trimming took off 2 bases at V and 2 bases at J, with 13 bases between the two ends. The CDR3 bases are TGCGCCAGCAGCTTAGTCGACCGACTCAACTATGGCTACACCTTC. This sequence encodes CASSLVDRLNYGYTF. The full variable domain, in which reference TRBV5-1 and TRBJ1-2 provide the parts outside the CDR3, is KAGVTQTPRYLIKTRGQQVTLSCSPISGHRSVSWYQQTPGQGLQFLFEYFSETQRNKGNFPGRFSGRQFSNSRSEMNVSTLELGDSALYLCASSLVDRLNYGYTFGSGTRLTVV.

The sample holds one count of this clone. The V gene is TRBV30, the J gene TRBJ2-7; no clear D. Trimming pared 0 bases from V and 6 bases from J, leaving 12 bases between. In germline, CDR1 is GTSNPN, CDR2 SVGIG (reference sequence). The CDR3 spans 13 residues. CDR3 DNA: TGTGCCTGGAGTGTACAGTCTATCGGCGAGCAGTACTTC. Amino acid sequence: CAWSVQSIGEQYF.

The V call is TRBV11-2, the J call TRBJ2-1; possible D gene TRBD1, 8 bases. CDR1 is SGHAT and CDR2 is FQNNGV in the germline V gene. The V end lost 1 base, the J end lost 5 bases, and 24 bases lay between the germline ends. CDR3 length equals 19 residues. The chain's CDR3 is CASSLGQGLRGRENNEQFF. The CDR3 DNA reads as TGTGCCAGCAGCTTAGGGCAGGGGCTCAGGGGGCGGGAGAACAATGAGCAGTTCTTC. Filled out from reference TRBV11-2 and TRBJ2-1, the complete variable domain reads EAGVAQSPRYKIIEKRQSVAFWCNPISGHATLYWYQQILGQGPKLLIQFQNNGVVDDSQLPKDRFSAERLKGVDSTLKIQPAKLEDSAVYLCASSLGQGLRGRENNEQFFGPGTRLTVL.

The CDR3 loop is CAWSDPPTVPNQPQHF. CDR3 sequence (DNA): TGTGCCTGGAGTGACCCCCCGACAGTACCTAACCAGCCCCAGCATTTT. The chain employs TRBV30 and TRBJ1-5; a weak D match, TRBD1 (5 bases). The V gene lost 1 base and the J gene lost 7 bases, with 20 bases spanning the gap. Germline CDR1 GTSNPN, CDR2 SVGIG (reference sequence). There are 16 residues in the CDR3. The full variable domain, completed using reference TRBV30 and TRBJ1-5, is SQTIHQWPATLVQPVGSPLSLECTVEGTSNPNLYWYRQAAGRGLQLLFYSVGIGQISSEVPQNLSASRPQDRQFILSSKKLLLSDSGFYLCAWSDPPTVPNQPQHFGDGTRLSIL.

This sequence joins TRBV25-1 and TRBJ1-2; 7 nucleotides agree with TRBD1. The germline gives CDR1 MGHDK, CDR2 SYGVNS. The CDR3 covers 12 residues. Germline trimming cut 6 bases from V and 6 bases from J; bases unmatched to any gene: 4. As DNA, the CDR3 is TGTGCCAGCAGGACAGGGTTCCATGGCTACACCTTC. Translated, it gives CASRTGFHGYTF.

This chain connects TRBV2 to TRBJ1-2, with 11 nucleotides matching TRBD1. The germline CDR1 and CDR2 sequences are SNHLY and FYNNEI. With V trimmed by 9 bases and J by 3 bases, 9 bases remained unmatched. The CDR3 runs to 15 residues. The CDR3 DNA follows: TGTGCCAGTTTCCGGGACAGGGGGAGTCACTATGGCTACACCTTC. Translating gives CASFRDRGSHYGYTF.

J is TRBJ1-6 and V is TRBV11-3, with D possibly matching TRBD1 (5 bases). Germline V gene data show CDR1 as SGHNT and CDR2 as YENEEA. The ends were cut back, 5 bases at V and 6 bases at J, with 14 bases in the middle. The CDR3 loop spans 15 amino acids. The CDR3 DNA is TGTGCCAGCAGCCCCAGGGTTTCGTCTAATTCACCCCTCCACTTT. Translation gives CASSPRVSSNSPLHF.

CDR3 residues: CASSRHTERGSPLHF. DNA of the CDR3: TGTGCCAGCAGTCGGCATACGGAGCGCGGTTCACCCCTCCACTTT. This chain uses TRBV7-9 with TRBJ1-6, with unresolved D. V lost 6 bases and J 9 bases, leaving 18 bases between the germline ends. Germline CDR1 reads SEHNR; CDR2 reads FQNEAQ (reference sequence). CDR3 length: 15 amino acids.

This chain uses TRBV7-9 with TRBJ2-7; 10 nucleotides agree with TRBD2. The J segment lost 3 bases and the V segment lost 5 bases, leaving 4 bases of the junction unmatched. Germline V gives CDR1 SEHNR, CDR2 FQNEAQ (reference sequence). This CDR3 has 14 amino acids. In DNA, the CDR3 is TGTGCCAGCAGCCCGTCTAGCGGGGGCTACGAGCAGTACTTC. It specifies CASSPSSGGYEQYF.

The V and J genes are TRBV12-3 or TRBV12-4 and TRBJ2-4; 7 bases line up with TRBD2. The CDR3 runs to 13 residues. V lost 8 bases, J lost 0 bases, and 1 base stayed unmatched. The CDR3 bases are TGTGCCAGCCGCGGGGGAGCCAAAAACATTCAGTACTTC. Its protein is CASRGGAKNIQYF.

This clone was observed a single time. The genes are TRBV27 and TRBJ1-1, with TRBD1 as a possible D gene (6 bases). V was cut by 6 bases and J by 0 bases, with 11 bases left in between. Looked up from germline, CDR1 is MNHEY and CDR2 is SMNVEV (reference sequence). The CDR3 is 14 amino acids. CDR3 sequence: CASRHDRLNTEAFF. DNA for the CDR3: TGTGCCAGCAGACATGACAGGTTGAACACTGAAGCTTTCTTT.

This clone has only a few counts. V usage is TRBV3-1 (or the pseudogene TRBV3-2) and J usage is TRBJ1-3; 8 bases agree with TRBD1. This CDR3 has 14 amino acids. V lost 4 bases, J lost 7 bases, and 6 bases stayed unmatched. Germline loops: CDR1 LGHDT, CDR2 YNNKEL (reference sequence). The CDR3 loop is CASSRGQGVNTIYF. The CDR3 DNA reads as TGTGCCAGCAGCCGCGGACAGGGTGTGAACACCATATATTTT.

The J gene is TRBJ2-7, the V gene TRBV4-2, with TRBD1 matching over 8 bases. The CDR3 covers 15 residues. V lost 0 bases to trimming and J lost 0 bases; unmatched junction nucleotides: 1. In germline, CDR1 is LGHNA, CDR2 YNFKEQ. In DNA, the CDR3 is TGTGCCAGCAGCCAAGAAGGACAGGGCTCCTACGAGCAGTACTTC. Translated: CASSQEGQGSYEQYF.

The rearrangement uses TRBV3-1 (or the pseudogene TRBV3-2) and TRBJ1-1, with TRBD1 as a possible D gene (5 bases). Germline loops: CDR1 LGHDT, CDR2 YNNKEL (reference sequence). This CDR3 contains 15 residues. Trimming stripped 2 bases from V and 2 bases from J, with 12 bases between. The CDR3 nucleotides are TGTGCCAGCAGCCAATACGGGGGACGTAACACTGAAGCTTTCTTT. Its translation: CASSQYGGRNTEAFF.

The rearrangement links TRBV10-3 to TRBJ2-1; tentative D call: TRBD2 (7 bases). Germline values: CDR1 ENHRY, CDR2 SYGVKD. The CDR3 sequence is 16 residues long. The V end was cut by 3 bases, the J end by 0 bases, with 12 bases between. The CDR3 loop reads CAISDRGGDSYNEQFF. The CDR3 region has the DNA TGTGCCATCAGTGACAGGGGAGGGGACTCCTACAATGAGCAGTTCTTC.

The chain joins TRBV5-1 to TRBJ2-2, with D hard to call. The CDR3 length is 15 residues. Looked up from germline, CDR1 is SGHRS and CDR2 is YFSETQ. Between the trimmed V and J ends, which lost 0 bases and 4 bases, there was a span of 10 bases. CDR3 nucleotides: TGCGCCAGCAGCTTGGCCCCCACAACCACCGGGGAGCTGTTTTTT. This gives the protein CASSLAPTTTGELFF.

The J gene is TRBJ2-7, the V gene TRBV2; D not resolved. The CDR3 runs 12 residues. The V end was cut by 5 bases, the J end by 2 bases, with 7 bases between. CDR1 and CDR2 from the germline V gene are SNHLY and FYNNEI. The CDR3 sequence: CASSPLAYEQYF. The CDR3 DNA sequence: TGTGCCAGCAGTCCCCTCGCCTACGAGCAGTACTTC.

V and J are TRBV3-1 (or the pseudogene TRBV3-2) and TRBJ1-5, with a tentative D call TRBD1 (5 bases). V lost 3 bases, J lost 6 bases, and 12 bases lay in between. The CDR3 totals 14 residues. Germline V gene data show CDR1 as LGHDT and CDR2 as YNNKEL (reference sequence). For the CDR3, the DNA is TGTGCCAGCAGCCACAGGGTTTCAGGTCAGCCCCAGCATTTT. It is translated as CASSHRVSGQPQHF.

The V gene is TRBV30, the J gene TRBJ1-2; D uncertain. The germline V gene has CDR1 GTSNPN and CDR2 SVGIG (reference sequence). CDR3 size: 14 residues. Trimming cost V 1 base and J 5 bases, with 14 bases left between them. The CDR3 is CAWSGPGGSYGYTF. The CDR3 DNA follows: TGTGCCTGGAGTGGCCCAGGTGGGTCTTATGGCTACACCTTC.

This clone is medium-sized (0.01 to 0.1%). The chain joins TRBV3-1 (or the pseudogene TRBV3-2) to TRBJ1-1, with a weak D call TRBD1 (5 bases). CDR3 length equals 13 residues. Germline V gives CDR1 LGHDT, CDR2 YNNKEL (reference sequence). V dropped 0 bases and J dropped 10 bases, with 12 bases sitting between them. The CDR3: CASSQERGNGAFF. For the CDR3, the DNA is TGTGCCAGCAGCCAAGAAAGGGGAAATGGAGCTTTCTTT.

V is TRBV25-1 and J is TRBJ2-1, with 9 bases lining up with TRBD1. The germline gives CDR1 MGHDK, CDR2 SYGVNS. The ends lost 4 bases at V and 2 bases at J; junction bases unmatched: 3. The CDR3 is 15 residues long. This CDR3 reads CASSGGQGAYNEQFF. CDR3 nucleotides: TGTGCCAGCAGTGGGGGACAGGGAGCCTACAATGAGCAGTTCTTC.

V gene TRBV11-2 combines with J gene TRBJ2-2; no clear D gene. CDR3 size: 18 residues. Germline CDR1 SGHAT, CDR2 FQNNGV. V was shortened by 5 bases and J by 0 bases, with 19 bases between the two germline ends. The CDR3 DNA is TGTGCCAGCAGCCCCCGGCGCCAGGTCCCCCCGAACACCGGGGAGCTGTTTTTT. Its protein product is CASSPRRQVPPNTGELFF.

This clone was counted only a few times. The CDR3 bases are TGCGCCAGCAGCCCTCAGTCCGGGACAGGGTACGATAAAGCTTTCTTT. As protein: CASSPQSGTGYDKAFF. The chain links TRBV4-1 to TRBJ1-1, with 9 bases matching TRBD1. This CDR3 is 16 amino acids long. The germline CDR1 and CDR2 sequences are MGHRA and YSYEKL. V trimming: 4 bases; J trimming: 9 bases; junction bases outside the gene matches: 15.

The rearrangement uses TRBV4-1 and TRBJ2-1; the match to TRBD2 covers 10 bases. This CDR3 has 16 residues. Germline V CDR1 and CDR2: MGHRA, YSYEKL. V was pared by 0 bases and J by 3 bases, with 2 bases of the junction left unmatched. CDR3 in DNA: TGCGCCAGCAGCCAAGATAGCGGGGGGCTCTACAATGAGCAGTTCTTC. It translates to CASSQDSGGLYNEQFF.

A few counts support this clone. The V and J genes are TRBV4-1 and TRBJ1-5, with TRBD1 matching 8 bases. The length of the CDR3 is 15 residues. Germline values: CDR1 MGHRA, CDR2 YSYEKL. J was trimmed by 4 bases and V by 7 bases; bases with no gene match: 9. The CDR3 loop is CASKTDRGSNQPQHF. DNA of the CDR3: TGCGCCAGCAAGACCGACAGGGGCTCAAATCAGCCCCAGCATTTT.

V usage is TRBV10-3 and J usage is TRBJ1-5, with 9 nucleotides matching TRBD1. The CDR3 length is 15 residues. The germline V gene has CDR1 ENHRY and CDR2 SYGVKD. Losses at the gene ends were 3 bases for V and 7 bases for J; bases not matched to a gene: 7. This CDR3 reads CAISDPGTGNQPQHF. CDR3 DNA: TGTGCCATCAGTGATCCCGGGACAGGGAACCAGCCCCAGCATTTT.

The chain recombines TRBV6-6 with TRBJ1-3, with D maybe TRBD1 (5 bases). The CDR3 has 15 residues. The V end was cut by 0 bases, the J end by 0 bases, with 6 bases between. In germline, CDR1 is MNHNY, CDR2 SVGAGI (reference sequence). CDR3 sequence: CASSYSGDSGNTIYF. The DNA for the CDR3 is TGTGCCAGCAGTTACTCAGGGGACTCTGGAAACACCATATATTTT.

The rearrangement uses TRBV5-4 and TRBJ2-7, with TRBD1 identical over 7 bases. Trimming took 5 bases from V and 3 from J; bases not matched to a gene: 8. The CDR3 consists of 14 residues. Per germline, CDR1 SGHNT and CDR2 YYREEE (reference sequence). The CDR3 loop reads CASRSRDSDYEQYF. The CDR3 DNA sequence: TGTGCCAGCAGATCCCGGGACAGTGACTACGAGCAGTACTTC.